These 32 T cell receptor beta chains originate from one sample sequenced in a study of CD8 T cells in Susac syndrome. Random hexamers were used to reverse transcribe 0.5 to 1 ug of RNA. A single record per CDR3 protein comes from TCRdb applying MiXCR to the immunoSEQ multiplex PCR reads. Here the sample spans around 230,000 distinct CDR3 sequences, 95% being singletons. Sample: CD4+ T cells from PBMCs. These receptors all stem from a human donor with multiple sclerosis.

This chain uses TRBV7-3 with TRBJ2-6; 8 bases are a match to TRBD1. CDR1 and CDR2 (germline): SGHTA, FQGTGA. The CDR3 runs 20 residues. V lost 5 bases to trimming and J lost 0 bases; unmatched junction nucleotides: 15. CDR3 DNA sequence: TGTGCCAGCAGCCCCGGGACAGGCCTTCAAGGACCCTCTGGGGCCAACGTCCTGACTTTC. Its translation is CASSPGTGLQGPSGANVLTF.

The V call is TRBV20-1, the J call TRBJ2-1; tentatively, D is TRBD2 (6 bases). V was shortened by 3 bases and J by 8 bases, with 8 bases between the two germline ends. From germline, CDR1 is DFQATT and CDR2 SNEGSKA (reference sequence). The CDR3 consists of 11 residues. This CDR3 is CSASRGYEQFF. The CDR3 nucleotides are TGCAGTGCTAGTCGGGGGTATGAGCAGTTCTTC.

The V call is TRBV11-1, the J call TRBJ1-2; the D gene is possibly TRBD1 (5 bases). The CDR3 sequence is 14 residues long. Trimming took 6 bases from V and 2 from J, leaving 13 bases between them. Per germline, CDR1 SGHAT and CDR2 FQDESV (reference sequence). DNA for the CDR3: TGTGCCAGCAGAGGAGAGGGGAAGAACTATGGCTACACCTTC. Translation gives CASRGEGKNYGYTF.

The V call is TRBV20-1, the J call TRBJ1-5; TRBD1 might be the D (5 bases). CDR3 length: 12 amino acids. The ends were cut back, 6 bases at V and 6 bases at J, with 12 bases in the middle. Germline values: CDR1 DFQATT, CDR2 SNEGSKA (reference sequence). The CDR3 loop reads CSAQQGPQPQHF. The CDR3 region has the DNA TGCAGTGCCCAGCAGGGACCTCAGCCCCAGCATTTT.

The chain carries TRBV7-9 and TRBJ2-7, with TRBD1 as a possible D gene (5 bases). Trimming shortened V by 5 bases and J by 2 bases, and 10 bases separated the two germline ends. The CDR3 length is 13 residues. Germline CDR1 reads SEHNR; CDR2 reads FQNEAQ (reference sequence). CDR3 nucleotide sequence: TGTGCCAGCAGCATGACAGACGCCTACGAGCAGTACTTC. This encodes CASSMTDAYEQYF.

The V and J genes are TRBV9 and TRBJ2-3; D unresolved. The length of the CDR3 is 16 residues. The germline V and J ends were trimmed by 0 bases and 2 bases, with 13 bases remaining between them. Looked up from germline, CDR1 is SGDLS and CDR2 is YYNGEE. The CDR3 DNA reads TGTGCCAGCAGCGTAGGTCGTGGCTTGAACACAGATACGCAGTATTTT. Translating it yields CASSVGRGLNTDTQYF.

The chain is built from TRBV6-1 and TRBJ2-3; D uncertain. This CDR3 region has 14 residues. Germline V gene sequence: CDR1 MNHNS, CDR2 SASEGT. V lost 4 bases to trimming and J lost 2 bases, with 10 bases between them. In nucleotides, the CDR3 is TGTGCCAGCAGTGTCCAGAAGCCCACAGATACGCAGTATTTT. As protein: CASSVQKPTDTQYF.

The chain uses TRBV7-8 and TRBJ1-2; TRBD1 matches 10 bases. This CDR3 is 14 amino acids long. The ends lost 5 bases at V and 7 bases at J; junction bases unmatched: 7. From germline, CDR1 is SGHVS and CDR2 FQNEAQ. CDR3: CASSPSGTGVGYTF. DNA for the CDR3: TGTGCCAGCAGCCCATCCGGGACAGGGGTTGGCTACACCTTC.

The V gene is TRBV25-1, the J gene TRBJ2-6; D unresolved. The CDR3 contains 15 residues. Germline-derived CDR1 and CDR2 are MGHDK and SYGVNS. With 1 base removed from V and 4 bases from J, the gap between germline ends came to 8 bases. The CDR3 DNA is TGTGCCAGCAGTGAATGGACGTCCGGGGCCAACGTCCTGACTTTC. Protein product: CASSEWTSGANVLTF.

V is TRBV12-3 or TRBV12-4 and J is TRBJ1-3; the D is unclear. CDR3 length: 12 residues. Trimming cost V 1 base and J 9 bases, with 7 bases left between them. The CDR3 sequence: CASSLGGSTIYF. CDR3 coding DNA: TGTGCCAGCAGTTTAGGGGGATCCACCATATATTTT.

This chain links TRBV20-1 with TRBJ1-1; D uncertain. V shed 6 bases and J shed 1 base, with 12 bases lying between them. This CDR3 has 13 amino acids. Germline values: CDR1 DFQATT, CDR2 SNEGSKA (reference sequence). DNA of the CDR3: TGCAGTGCCCTATTGGACGGGAACACTGAAGCTTTCTTT. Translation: CSALLDGNTEAFF.

The CDR3 loop is CATSGNLKLSSYEQYF. In nucleotides, the CDR3 is TGTGCCACCAGCGGGAACCTCAAGTTAAGCTCCTACGAGCAGTACTTC. V usage is TRBV15 and J usage is TRBJ2-7; D remains unclear. Trimming stripped 5 bases from V and 0 bases from J, with 17 bases between. Germline CDR1 and CDR2: LNHNV and YYDKDF (reference sequence). This CDR3 spans 16 amino acids.

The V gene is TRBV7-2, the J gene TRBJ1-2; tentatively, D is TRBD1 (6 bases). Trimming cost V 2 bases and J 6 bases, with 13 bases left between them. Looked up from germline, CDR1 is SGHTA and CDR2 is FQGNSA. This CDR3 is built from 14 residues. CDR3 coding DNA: TGTGCCAGCAGCTTACAACAGGGAATCCATGGCTACACCTTC. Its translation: CASSLQQGIHGYTF.

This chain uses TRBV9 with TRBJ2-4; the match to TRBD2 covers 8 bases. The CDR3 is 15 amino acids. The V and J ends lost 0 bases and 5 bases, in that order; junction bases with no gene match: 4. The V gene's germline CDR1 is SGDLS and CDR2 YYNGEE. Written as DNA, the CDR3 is TGTGCCAGCAGCGTAGATGGGACTAGTCAAAACATTCAGTACTTC. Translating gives CASSVDGTSQNIQYF.

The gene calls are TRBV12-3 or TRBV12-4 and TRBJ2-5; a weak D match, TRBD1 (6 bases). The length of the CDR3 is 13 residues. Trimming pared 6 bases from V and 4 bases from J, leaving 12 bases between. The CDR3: CASSPGDPETQYF. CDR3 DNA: TGTGCCAGCAGCCCAGGGGACCCAGAGACCCAGTACTTC.

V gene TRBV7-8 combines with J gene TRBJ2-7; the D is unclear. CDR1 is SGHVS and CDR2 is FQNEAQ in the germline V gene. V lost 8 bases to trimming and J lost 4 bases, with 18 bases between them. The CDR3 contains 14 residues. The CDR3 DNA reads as TGTGCCAGCGGAGAGAACCGGCCCAAATACGAGCAGTACTTC. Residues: CASGENRPKYEQYF.

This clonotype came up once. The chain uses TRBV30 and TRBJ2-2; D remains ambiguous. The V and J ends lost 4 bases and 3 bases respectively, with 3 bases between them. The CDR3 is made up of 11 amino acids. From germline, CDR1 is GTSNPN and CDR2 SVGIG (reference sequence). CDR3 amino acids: CAWTDTGELFF. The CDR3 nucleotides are TGTGCCTGGACGGACACCGGGGAGCTGTTTTTT. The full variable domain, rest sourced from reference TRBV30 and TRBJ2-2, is SQTIHQWPATLVQPVGSPLSLECTVEGTSNPNLYWYRQAAGRGLQLLFYSVGIGQISSEVPQNLSASRPQDRQFILSSKKLLLSDSGFYLCAWTDTGELFFGEGSRLTVL.

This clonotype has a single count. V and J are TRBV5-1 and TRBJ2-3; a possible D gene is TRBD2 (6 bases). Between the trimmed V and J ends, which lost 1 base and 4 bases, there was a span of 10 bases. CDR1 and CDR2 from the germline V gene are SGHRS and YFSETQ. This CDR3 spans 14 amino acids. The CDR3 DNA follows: TGCGCCAGCAGCTTGTCATCGGGGGCAGATACGCAGTATTTT. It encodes CASSLSSGADTQYF.

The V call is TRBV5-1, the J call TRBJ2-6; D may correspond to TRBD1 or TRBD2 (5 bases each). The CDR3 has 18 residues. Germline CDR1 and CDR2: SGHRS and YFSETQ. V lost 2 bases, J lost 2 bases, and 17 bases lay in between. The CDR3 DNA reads TGCGCCAGCAGCTTCCGGGACCTTCCTACTCCTGGGGCCAACGTCCTGACTTTC. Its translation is CASSFRDLPTPGANVLTF.

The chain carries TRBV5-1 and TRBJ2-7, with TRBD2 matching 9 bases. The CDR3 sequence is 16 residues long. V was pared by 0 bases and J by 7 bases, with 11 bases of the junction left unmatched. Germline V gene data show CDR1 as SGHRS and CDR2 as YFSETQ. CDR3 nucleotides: TGCGCCAGCAGCTTGGATCTTGCGGGAGGGCCGCAAGAGCAGTACTTC. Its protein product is CASSLDLAGGPQEQYF.

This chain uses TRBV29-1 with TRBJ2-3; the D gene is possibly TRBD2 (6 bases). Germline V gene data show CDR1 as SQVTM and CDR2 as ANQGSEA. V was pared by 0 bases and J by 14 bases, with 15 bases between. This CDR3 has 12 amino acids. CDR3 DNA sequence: TGCAGCGTTGAAGAGGGCTGGGAGGCTTTGTATTTT. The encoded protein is CSVEEGWEALYF.

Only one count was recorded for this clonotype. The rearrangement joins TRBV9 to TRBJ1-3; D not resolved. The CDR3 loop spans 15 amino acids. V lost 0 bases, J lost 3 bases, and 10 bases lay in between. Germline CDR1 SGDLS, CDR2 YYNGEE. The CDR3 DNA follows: TGTGCCAGCAGCGTAGAGGCCGACGGTGGAAACACCATATATTTT. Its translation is CASSVEADGGNTIYF.

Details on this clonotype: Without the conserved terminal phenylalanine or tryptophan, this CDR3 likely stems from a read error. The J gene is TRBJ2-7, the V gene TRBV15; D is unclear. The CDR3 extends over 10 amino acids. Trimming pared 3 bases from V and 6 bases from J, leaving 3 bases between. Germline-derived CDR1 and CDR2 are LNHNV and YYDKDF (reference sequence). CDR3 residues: CATSRAEQYL. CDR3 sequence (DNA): TGTGCCACCAGCAGGGCCGAGCAGTACCTC.

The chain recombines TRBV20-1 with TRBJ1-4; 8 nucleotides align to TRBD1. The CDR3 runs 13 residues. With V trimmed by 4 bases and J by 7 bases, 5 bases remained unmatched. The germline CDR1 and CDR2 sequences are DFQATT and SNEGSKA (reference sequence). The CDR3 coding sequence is TGCAGTGCTACCGACAGGGGTGGTGAAAAACTGTTTTTT. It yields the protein CSATDRGGEKLFF.

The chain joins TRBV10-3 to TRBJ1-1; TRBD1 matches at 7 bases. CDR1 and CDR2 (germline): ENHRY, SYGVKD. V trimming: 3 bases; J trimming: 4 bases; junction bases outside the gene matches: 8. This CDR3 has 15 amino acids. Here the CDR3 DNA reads TGTGCCATCAGTGAATCGGCAGGGGGGGGCACTGAAGCTTTCTTT. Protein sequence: CAISESAGGGTEAFF.

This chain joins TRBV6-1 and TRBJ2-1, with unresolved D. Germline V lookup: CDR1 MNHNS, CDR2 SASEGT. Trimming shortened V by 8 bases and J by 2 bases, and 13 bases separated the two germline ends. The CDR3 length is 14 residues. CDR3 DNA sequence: TGTGCCAGCGGCGTCCAAGCGACCTACAATGAGCAGTTCTTC. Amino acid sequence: CASGVQATYNEQFF.

The DNA for the CDR3 is TGCAGCGTCCGCGGGGGCGGGGAGGCTGGGGCCAACGTCCTGACTTTC. It is translated as CSVRGGGEAGANVLTF. The V call is TRBV29-1, the J call TRBJ2-6; possible D gene TRBD2, 7 bases. V lost 6 bases, J lost 2 bases, and 17 bases lay in between. The V gene's germline CDR1 is SQVTM and CDR2 ANQGSEA. The CDR3 has 16 residues.

This chain's CDR3 is CSASRTSGNNEQFF. DNA for the CDR3: TGCAGTGCTTCTCGGACTAGCGGAAACAATGAGCAGTTCTTC. This chain links TRBV20-1 with TRBJ2-1; 10 bases fit TRBD2. The V gene's germline CDR1 is DFQATT and CDR2 SNEGSKA (reference sequence). With V trimmed by 5 bases and J by 5 bases, 6 bases remained unmatched. The length of the CDR3 is 14 residues.

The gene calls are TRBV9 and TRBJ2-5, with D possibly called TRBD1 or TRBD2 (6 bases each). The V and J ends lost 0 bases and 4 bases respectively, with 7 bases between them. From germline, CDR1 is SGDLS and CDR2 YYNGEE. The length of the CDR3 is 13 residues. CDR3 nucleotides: TGTGCCAGCAGCGTAGAGGGGGGAGAGACCCAGTACTTC. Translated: CASSVEGGETQYF.

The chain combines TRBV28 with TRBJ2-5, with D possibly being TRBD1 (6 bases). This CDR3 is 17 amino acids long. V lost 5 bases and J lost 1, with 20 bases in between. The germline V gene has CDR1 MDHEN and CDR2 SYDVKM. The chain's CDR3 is CASSLTAYRVPQETQYF. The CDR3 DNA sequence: TGTGCCAGCAGTCTCACGGCCTACAGGGTCCCCCAAGAGACCCAGTACTTC.

CDR3 residues: CSVERGVNTEAFF. CDR3 sequence (DNA): TGCAGCGTTGAGCGGGGAGTGAACACTGAAGCTTTCTTT. The rearrangement uses TRBV29-1 and TRBJ1-1, with unresolved D. V shed 3 bases and J shed 0 bases, with 8 bases lying between them. The CDR3 totals 13 residues. CDR1 and CDR2 from the germline V gene are SQVTM and ANQGSEA. Full variable domain (missing parts from reference TRBV29-1 and TRBJ1-1): SAVISQKPSRDICQRGTSLTIQCQVDSQVTMMFWYRQQPGQSLTLIATANQGSEATYESGFVIDKFPISRPNLTFSTLTVSNMSPEDSSIYLCSVERGVNTEAFFGQGTRLTVV.

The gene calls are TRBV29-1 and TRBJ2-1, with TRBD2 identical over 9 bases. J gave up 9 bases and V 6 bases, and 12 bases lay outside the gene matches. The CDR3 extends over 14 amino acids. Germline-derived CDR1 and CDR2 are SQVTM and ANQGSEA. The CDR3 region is CSVRTRREGGEQFF. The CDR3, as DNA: TGCAGCGTAAGGACACGGCGGGAGGGAGGTGAGCAGTTCTTC.